This T cell receptor (beta chain) emerged from a study of cytomegalovirus exposure and HLA in healthy donors listed by TCRdb under 2017. Background on the whole study: According to a later analysis, one platform produced both the 110 or so validation repertoires and the roughly 640 repertoires of the first cohort. The study combined high-throughput TCR immunosequencing, statistical association of individual TCRs with disease status, and machine learning to predict cytomegalovirus infection status. The aim of the study was to test whether cataloging public T cell receptors could identify signatures of past pathogen exposure. Along with the roughly 700-subject first cohort, a separate validation cohort of over a hundred different subjects was used. The investigation overall reported the following: The authors suggested that the approach could potentially be extended to other disease states and immunological phenotypes. Three of the identified cytomegalovirus-associated TCR beta chains were confirmed in vitro to be specific for cytomegalovirus antigens. The study listed 150 to 200 TCR beta chains as associated with cytomegalovirus. A later analysis lacked HLA typing for the validation cohort, so it scored co-occurrence in that cohort across all 120 or so repertoires. While some public TCRs were present in many individuals, most TCR sequences turned up only very rarely across donors. A later analysis found that TCRs clustered in the first cohort also tended to co-occur in the approximately 120 validation repertoires, with 94% of cluster scores above 0. Cytomegalovirus status was reported to be diagnosed by the classifier with high specificity and sensitivity in both the original and validation cohorts.

The method was the immunoSEQ multiplex PCR assay. The original methods were these. To diagnose cytomegalovirus status from the catalog of TCR beta chain sequences, a statistical classification framework was built. TCRdb mirrors the immuneACCESS table, restricted to in-frame sequences. Some clones are absent from its copies; in checked studies, under half trace to an unresolved V gene, and the reason for the others is unknown. V and J calls and clone size are as listed in that table; D and trimming were resolved from the DNA. Across this sample there are 200,000 to 250,000 clones, with around nine tenths seen only once. The biggest ten clones account for approximately 1% of the sample. Separate from the roughly 630-subject first cohort, the validation cohort of 90 to 150 subjects was the group to which the donors belonged. The junction shows trimming of 0 bases on V and 9 bases on J, plus 20 bases between the germline ends. The CDR3 numbers 16 residues from cysteine through phenylalanine. Only CDR3 DNA remains: 48 bases, in frame from the first base. Via the germline V gene, CDR1 is MGHRA and CDR2 YSYEKL.

As concerns this clone: Its cognate antigen has yet to be identified. The sample holds no much larger clone one base away, and base qualities are not on file.

Material for sequencing was PBMCs. The sequence was obtained from a woman aged 18 to 35 in good health and CMV-seronegative. The chain uses TRBV4-1 and TRBJ1-2; the D gene is perhaps TRBD1, on 6 matching bases. The encoded CDR3 is CASSQDLGTSSSRYTF. The nucleotide sequence reads TGCGCCAGCAGCCAAGATTTGGGGACATCCTCGTCGCGCTACACCTTC.